One TCR beta chain is described in this entry. The junction does not match germline at one end; this may be a read error. This sample was included in a study of OX40 agonist ivuxolimab in advanced cancers. TCRdb's table, derived via immunoSEQ multiplex PCR, lists solely in-frame clones and lacks some. Altogether about 60,000 clones are present, around 90% being singletons, with the ten largest covering 16%. The CDR3 covers 11 residues. The germline CDR1 and CDR2 sequences are MNHNY and SVGAGI (reference sequence). The receptor was derived from an adult with an advanced solid tumor such as melanoma, head and neck, liver or kidney cancer. Material: CD4+ or CD8+ T cells sorted from blood, obtained in a trial of the OX40 agonist ivuxolimab. The genes are TRBV6-6 and TRBJ2-7; no reliable D call. CDR3 DNA sequence: TGTGCCATCAGTGCAGGCTACGAGCAGTACTTC. Its protein is CAISAGYEQYF.